The 24 T cell receptor beta chains below were found in one sample sequenced in a study of blood T cell repertoires in COVID-19. Only in-frame clones appear in the TCRdb table, and some are missing; sequencing was by immunoSEQ multiplex PCR. This table has about 180,000 clones, approximately 85% appearing once. The sample was peripheral blood. These receptors were collected from a woman at least 80 years old with acute or convalescent COVID-19.

The chain employs TRBV30 and TRBJ2-7; perhaps TRBD1 as D (6 bases). Deletions cut 3 bases from V and 4 bases from J, with 13 bases between. The V gene's germline CDR1 is GTSNPN and CDR2 SVGIG (reference sequence). This CDR3 comprises 13 residues. The DNA for the CDR3 is TGTGCCTGGAGGGGAAACAGGGTTTACGAGCAGTACTTC. It specifies CAWRGNRVYEQYF.

The chain employs TRBV7-2 and TRBJ1-1; D is undetermined. Germline CDR1 and CDR2: SGHTA and FQGNSA. V was pared by 7 bases and J by 0 bases, with 15 bases between. The CDR3 is 15 amino acids. CDR3 protein: CASKRALLMNTEAFF. CDR3 bases: TGTGCCAGCAAGAGGGCCCTTCTCATGAACACTGAAGCTTTCTTT.

This clone has only one observation. V gene TRBV5-1 combines with J gene TRBJ2-2; TRBD2 aligns across 12 bases. Germline CDR1 SGHRS, CDR2 YFSETQ. The length of the CDR3 is 19 residues. V shed 1 base and J 0 bases; nucleotides not matched to a gene: 7. CDR3 protein: CASSLLGLAGGPNTGELFF. The CDR3 coding sequence is TGCGCCAGCAGCTTGTTGGGGCTAGCGGGAGGGCCGAACACCGGGGAGCTGTTTTTT.

This clone was detected only once. The chain employs TRBV2 and TRBJ2-7, with TRBD1 identical over 10 bases. CDR3 length: 15 amino acids. The germline V gene has CDR1 SNHLY and CDR2 FYNNEI. With 4 bases clipped from V and 1 base from J, the junction kept 4 bases outside the gene matches. The CDR3 DNA reads as TGTGCCAGCAGTGTCGGGGGACAGGGGTCCTACGAGCAGTACTTC. It encodes CASSVGGQGSYEQYF.

The V gene is TRBV6-5, the J gene TRBJ2-3, with 9 bases that match TRBD2. V shed 7 bases and J 2 bases; nucleotides not matched to a gene: 7. CDR3 length: 15 amino acids. Germline values: CDR1 MNHEY, CDR2 SVGAGI. The CDR3 loop reads CASNLAGAATDTQYF. As DNA, the CDR3 is TGTGCCAGCAACTTAGCGGGGGCCGCCACAGATACGCAGTATTTT.

The chain combines TRBV30 with TRBJ1-2; D is unresolved. Germline values: CDR1 GTSNPN, CDR2 SVGIG (reference sequence). The CDR3 length is 12 residues. Trimming pared 6 bases from V and 1 base from J, leaving 9 bases between. CDR3 DNA: TGTGCCTGCGGTGAGGGTAACTATGGCTACACCTTC. This sequence encodes CACGEGNYGYTF.

The chain links TRBV2 to TRBJ2-2; TRBD2 matches at 8 bases. This CDR3 comprises 15 residues. Germline loops: CDR1 SNHLY, CDR2 FYNNEI. Trimming cost V 9 bases and J 1 base; bases outside gene matches: 7. The CDR3 spells CARNRGGKNTGELFF. CDR3 bases: TGTGCCAGGAACCGGGGGGGAAAGAACACCGGGGAGCTGTTTTTT.

About this clone: The same CDR3 can be traced to other DNA sequences in this sample. The chain combines TRBV11-3 with TRBJ2-1; 9 bases fit TRBD2. There are 14 residues in the CDR3. Germline V lookup: CDR1 SGHNT, CDR2 YENEEA. Germline trimming cut 6 bases from V and 0 bases from J; bases unmatched to any gene: 0. This CDR3 reads CASSSGGSYNEQFF. The CDR3 DNA sequence: TGTGCCAGCAGTAGCGGGGGCTCCTACAATGAGCAGTTCTTC. The complete variable domain, with remaining parts taken from reference TRBV11-3 and TRBJ2-1, reads EAGVVQSPRYKIIEKKQPVAFWCNPISGHNTLYWYLQNLGQGPELLIRYENEEAVDDSQLPKDRFSAERLKGVDSTLKIQPAELGDSAVYLCASSSGGSYNEQFFGPGTRLTVL.

V gene TRBV3-1 (or the pseudogene TRBV3-2) combines with J gene TRBJ1-2; tentatively, D is TRBD1 (6 bases). V gave up 1 base and J gave up 2 bases, with 11 bases separating them. CDR1 LGHDT and CDR2 YNNKEL come from the germline V gene (reference sequence). The CDR3 extends over 15 amino acids. The CDR3 DNA sequence: TGTGCCAGCAGCCAAGGGGGGGGCAGAAACTATGGCTACACCTTC. Residues: CASSQGGGRNYGYTF.

The chain couples TRBV5-6 to TRBJ2-1; 9 positions match TRBD2. The ends lost 4 bases at V and 2 bases at J; junction bases unmatched: 4. The length of the CDR3 is 15 residues. In germline, CDR1 is SGHDT, CDR2 YYEEEE. CDR3 sequence (DNA): TGTGCCAGCAGCGACACTAGCGGGCCCTACAATGAGCAGTTCTTC. As protein: CASSDTSGPYNEQFF.

This clone was recorded only once. V gene TRBV5-5 combines with J gene TRBJ2-5, with 8 bases that match TRBD1. Germline V lookup: CDR1 SGHKS, CDR2 YYEKEE (reference sequence). This CDR3 has 15 residues. V shed 3 bases and J 4 bases; nucleotides not matched to a gene: 8. DNA of the CDR3: TGTGCCAGCAGCTCGGGCCAGGGGGCTGGAGAGACCCAGTACTTC. This sequence encodes CASSSGQGAGETQYF.

The chain couples TRBV21-1 to TRBJ2-7; the DNA was not compared with TRBD1, the D call given in the table. TRBV21-1 is a documented pseudogene. This CDR3 region has 15 residues. CDR3: CASSNTPGPIYEQYF. CDR3 coding DNA: TGTGCCAGCAGTAATACCCCAGGCCCGATTTACGAGCAGTACTTC.

V usage is TRBV11-2 and J usage is TRBJ1-6; D remains ambiguous. There are 14 residues in the CDR3. Trimming removed 10 bases at V and 1 base at J, with 11 bases between. From germline, CDR1 is SGHAT and CDR2 FQNNGV. Written as DNA, the CDR3 is TGTGCCACCAAGGAGGGTTCCTATAATTCACCCCTCCACTTT. This codes for CATKEGSYNSPLHF. The full variable domain, with the rest looked up from reference TRBV11-2 and TRBJ1-6, is EAGVAQSPRYKIIEKRQSVAFWCNPISGHATLYWYQQILGQGPKLLIQFQNNGVVDDSQLPKDRFSAERLKGVDSTLKIQPAKLEDSAVYLCATKEGSYNSPLHFGNGTRLTVT.

The V gene is TRBV6-2 or TRBV6-3, the J gene TRBJ1-5, with D perhaps TRBD1 (6 bases). This CDR3 has 14 residues. V shed 6 bases and J shed 5 bases, with 14 bases lying between them. CDR1 and CDR2 from the germline V gene are MNHEY and SVGEGT. As DNA, the CDR3 is TGTGCCAGCAGCCGGGACACAACCTATCAGCCCCAGCATTTT. Its translation: CASSRDTTYQPQHF.

The sample holds one count of this clone. At one end, the junction sequence differs from germline, possibly due to a read error. This chain uses TRBV3-1 (or the pseudogene TRBV3-2) with TRBJ2-7; 12 bases map to TRBD2. The CDR3 totals 16 residues. Germline-derived CDR1 and CDR2 are LGHDT and YNNKEL (reference sequence). The CDR3 DNA is TGTGCCAGCAGCCCTAGGACTAGCGGGATCTCCCACGAGCAGTACTTC. Amino acid sequence: CASSPRTSGISHEQYF.

This clone was seen just once. The J gene is TRBJ1-4, the V gene TRBV4-1; D is ambiguous. V was pared by 1 base and J by 8 bases, with 17 bases between. This CDR3 is 16 amino acids long. Per germline, CDR1 MGHRA and CDR2 YSYEKL. CDR3 region: CASSQGFSGFGEKLFF. The CDR3 DNA reads TGCGCCAGCAGCCAAGGATTCAGCGGGTTCGGGGAAAAACTGTTTTTT.

This chain links TRBV6-6 with TRBJ1-2; 9 positions agree with TRBD1. The J segment lost 7 bases and the V segment lost 8 bases, leaving 11 bases of the junction unmatched. This CDR3 comprises 14 residues. In germline, CDR1 is MNHNY, CDR2 SVGAGI (reference sequence). CDR3 residues: CASSQTDRGSGYTF. The CDR3 nucleotides are TGTGCCAGCTCCCAAACGGACAGGGGCTCTGGCTACACCTTC.

The V gene is TRBV2, the J gene TRBJ1-6; a weak D match, TRBD1 (6 bases). Trimming took off 4 bases at V and 7 bases at J, with 14 bases between the two ends. Germline loops: CDR1 SNHLY, CDR2 FYNNEI. The CDR3 has 15 residues. The DNA for the CDR3 is TGTGCCAGCAGTGGGGAGGGCAGGGGAAATTCACCCCTCCACTTT. It yields the protein CASSGEGRGNSPLHF.

The chain employs TRBV5-1 and TRBJ1-4; the match to TRBD1 covers 8 bases. V was pared by 0 bases and J by 5 bases, with 9 bases of the junction left unmatched. The CDR3 length is 17 residues. The V gene's germline CDR1 is SGHRS and CDR2 YFSETQ. The DNA for the CDR3 is TGCGCCAGCAGCTTGGCGAAAGGACAGGGAAGGAATGAAAAACTGTTTTTT. This translates into CASSLAKGQGRNEKLFF. Full variable domain (missing parts from reference TRBV5-1 and TRBJ1-4): KAGVTQTPRYLIKTRGQQVTLSCSPISGHRSVSWYQQTPGQGLQFLFEYFSETQRNKGNFPGRFSGRQFSNSRSEMNVSTLELGDSALYLCASSLAKGQGRNEKLFFGSGTQLSVL.

The V and J genes are TRBV6-6 and TRBJ2-1; possible D gene TRBD2, 5 bases. Trimming cost V 2 bases and J 1 base, with 9 bases left between them. CDR1 MNHNY and CDR2 SVGAGI come from the germline V gene (reference sequence). This CDR3 is 15 amino acids long. In nucleotides, the CDR3 is TGTGCCAGCAGTTACGGACTTCCTTCCTACAATGAGCAGTTCTTC. It codes for CASSYGLPSYNEQFF.

The chain is built from TRBV21-1 and TRBJ2-1; the DNA was not compared with TRBD2, the D call given in the table. TRBV21-1 is reported as a pseudogene. CDR3 size: 17 residues. Here the CDR3 reads CASSKGVGRSSYNEQFF. In DNA, the CDR3 is TGTGCCAGCAGCAAAGGGGTCGGGAGGTCCTCCTACAATGAGCAGTTCTTC.

The chain joins TRBV5-5 to TRBJ2-5; D gene unclear. CDR1 and CDR2 (germline): SGHKS, YYEKEE (reference sequence). With 1 base removed from V and 5 bases from J, the gap between germline ends came to 9 bases. The CDR3 consists of 13 residues. The CDR3 region is CASSLLRLETQYF. Written as DNA, the CDR3 is TGTGCCAGCAGCTTGTTGCGACTGGAGACCCAGTACTTC.

This clone was seen a handful of times. The rearrangement uses TRBV2 and TRBJ1-1; a possible D gene is TRBD1 (6 bases). Germline V CDR1 and CDR2: SNHLY, FYNNEI. V lost 7 bases to trimming and J lost 6 bases, with 15 bases between them. The CDR3 is made up of 13 amino acids. The CDR3 nucleotides read TGTGCCAGCAAAGGGCAGGGGATATCTGAAGCTTTCTTT. Amino acid sequence: CASKGQGISEAFF.

The chain couples TRBV18 to TRBJ1-1; 12 bases line up with TRBD1. Germline-derived CDR1 and CDR2 are KGHSH and LQKENI. The ends lost 5 bases at V and 7 bases at J; junction bases unmatched: 11. The CDR3 is made up of 16 amino acids. The chain's CDR3 is CASSNSPGQGAGEAFF. The CDR3 nucleotides read TGTGCCAGCTCAAACTCCCCGGGACAGGGGGCAGGTGAAGCTTTCTTT.